This section outlines one T cell receptor beta chain sequence together with its context. Which antigen it targets is not known. No base qualities exist here, and no much larger clone lies one base off it. CDR1 and CDR2 were assigned from the germline V gene as SGHTA and FQGNSA. From its cysteine to its phenylalanine, the CDR3 spans 15 amino acids. The DNA shown is the 45-base CDR3, in frame from base 1. V is reduced by 5 bases and J by 0 bases, leaving a spacing of 13 bases between them. TCRbeta CDR3 regions were amplified from genomic DNA using the immunoSEQ Assay, a bias-controlled multiplex PCR. The authors processed their data as follows. The number of nucleated cells in each sample was estimated by amplification of reference gene primers within the assay. To quantify the absolute abundance of each unique TCRbeta CDR3 rearrangement, sequence reads were collapsed and filtered. For each sample, productive Simpson clonality was calculated as the square root of Simpson's diversity index across productive rearrangements. The table was pulled from immuneACCESS by TCRdb, which kept in-frame rearrangements only. Such tables lose some clones; where checked, under half of the loss comes from unresolved V genes, and the rest has no known cause. V and J calls and clone size are as listed in that table; D and trimming were resolved from the DNA. This sample is represented by around 200,000 clones; roughly three quarters of them were singletons. Together, the top ten hold almost 6% of the sample.

This sample is drawn from a study of blood T cell repertoires in COVID-19 (dated by TCRdb to about 2020). Regarding the study in general: The collaborator samples originated in the United States, Italy and Spain and spanned the acute and convalescent phases of COVID-19. The prospective study material was composed of cDNA or gDNA derived from T cells, B-cell-depleted T cells, or PBMCs. The dataset comprised deeply sampled blood TCRbeta repertoires from subjects exposed to, actively infected with, or recovered from COVID-19. The samples were drawn from two sources: the first 160 participants of the ongoing ImmuneRACE study, and approximately 1,300 subjects contributed by 6 global collaborators. HLA class I and class II types, where available, came from metadata supplied by the sample provider rather than from assay-based typing. Sample metadata almost always included a de-identified subject ID, COVID-19 status, age in years and sex. The repertoires were released in a freely available public database intended as a resource for research on the immune response to SARS-CoV-2.

Paper-wide results and their limitations: Clinical and demographic metadata were provided uncurated, with the amount varying by source and participant.

At one collaborating source in Seattle, patients were enrolled during active infection and were followed longitudinally through the course of disease. Collaborating institutions collected whole blood in K2EDTA tubes following their own protocols. For TCRbeta analysis, collaborator samples were shipped as frozen whole blood, as isolated PBMCs, or as DNA extracted from either sample type. This receptor was identified in a woman aged 40 to 50 with COVID-19, enrolled during active disease. The sequencing sample was made of peripheral blood. Recombination connected TRBV7-2 to TRBJ1-2; TRBD1 is perhaps the D gene, given 5 matching bases. The CDR3 reads as follows: CASSLRQLANYGYTF. The DNA is as follows: TGTGCCAGCAGCCTCCGACAGCTTGCTAACTATGGCTACACCTTC. The full variable domain, completed from the reference TRBV7-2 and TRBJ1-2 proteins outside the CDR3, reads GAGVSQSPSNKVTEKGKDVELRCDPISGHTALYWYRQSLGQGLEFLIYFQGNSAPDKSGLPSDRFSAERTGGSVSTLTIQRTQQEDSAVYLCASSLRQLANYGYTFGSGTRLTVV.